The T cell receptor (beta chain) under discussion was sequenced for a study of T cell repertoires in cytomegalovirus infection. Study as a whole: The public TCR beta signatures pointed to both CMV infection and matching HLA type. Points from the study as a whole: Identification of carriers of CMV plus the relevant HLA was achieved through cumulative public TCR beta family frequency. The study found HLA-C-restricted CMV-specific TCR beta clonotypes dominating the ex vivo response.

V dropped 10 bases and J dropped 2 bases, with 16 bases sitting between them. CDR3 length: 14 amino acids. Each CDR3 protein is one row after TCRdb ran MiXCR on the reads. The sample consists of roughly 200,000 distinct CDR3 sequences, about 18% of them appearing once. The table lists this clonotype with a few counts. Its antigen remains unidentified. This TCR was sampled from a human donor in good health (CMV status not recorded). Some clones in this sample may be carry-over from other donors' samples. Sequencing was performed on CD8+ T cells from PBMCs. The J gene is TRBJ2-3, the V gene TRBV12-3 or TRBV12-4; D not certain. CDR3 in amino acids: CATSRWFPTDTQYF. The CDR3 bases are TGTGCCACATCCCGTTGGTTCCCCACAGATACGCAGTATTTT.